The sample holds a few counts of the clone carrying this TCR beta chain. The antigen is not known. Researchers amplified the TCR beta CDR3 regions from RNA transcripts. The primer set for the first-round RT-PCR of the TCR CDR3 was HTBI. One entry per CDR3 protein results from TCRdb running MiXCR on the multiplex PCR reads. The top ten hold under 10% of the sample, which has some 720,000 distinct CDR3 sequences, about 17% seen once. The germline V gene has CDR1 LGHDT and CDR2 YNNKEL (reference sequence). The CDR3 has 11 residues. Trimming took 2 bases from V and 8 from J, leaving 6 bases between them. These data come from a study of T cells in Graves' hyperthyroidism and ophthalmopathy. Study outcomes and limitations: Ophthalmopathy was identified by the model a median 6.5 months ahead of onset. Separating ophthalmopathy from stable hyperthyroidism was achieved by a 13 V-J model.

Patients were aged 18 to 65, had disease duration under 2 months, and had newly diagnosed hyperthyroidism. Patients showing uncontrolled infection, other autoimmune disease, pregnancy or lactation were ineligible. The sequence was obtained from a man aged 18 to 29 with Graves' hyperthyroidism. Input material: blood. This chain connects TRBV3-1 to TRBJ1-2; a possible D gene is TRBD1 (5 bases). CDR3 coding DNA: TGTGCCAGCAGCCAAACAGGAGGCTACACCTTC. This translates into CASSQTGGYTF.